This T cell receptor beta chain was identified in a study of blood T cell repertoires in COVID-19. This CDR3 comprises 13 residues. The V gene lost 6 bases and the J gene lost 4 bases, with 12 bases spanning the gap. Clones were sequenced by immunoSEQ multiplex PCR, and TCRdb holds only the in-frame ones, with some missing. The sample has roughly 250,000 clones; approximately 85% are singletons. This chain uses TRBV12-3 or TRBV12-4 with TRBJ1-2, with D uncertain. The sequenced sample was peripheral blood. This receptor was taken from a human donor with COVID-19, enrolled during active disease. The donor label of this sample is uncertain. CDR3 in DNA: TGTGCCAGCAGCGAGGAGCGCTCCTATGGCTACACCTTC. Translating gives CASSEERSYGYTF.